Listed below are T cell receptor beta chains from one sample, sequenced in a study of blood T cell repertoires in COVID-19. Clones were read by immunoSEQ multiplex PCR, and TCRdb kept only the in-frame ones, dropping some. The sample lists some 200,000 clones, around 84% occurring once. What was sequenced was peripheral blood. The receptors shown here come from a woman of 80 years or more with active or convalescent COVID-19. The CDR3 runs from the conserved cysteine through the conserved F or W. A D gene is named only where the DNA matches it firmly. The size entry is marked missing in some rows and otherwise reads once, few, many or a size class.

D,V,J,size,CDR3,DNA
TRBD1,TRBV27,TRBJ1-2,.,CASRRTGQYGYTF,TGTGCCAGCCGGCGGACAGGCCAATATGGCTACACCTTC
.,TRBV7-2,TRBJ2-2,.,CASSLARPEVAGELFF,TGTGCCAGCAGCTTAGCTCGTCCAGAGGTGGCCGGGGAGCTGTTTTTT
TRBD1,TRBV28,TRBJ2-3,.,CASSSPDRVMDTQYF,TGTGCCAGCAGCTCCCCGGACAGGGTTATGGATACGCAGTATTTT
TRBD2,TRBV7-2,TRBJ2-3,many,CASSLGLATGTDTQYF,TGTGCCAGCAGCTTAGGACTAGCGACAGGCACAGATACGCAGTATTTT
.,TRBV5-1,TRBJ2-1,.,CASSRGTENEQFF,TGCGCCAGCAGCAGGGGGACGGAGAATGAGCAGTTCTTC
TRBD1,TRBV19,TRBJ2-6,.,CASSVLGQGALFGANVLTF,TGTGCCAGTAGTGTCCTCGGGCAGGGGGCTCTGTTTGGGGCCAACGTCCTGACTTTC
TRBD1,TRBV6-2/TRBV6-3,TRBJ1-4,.,CASSYSRDSYEKLFF,TGTGCCAGCAGTTACTCACGGGACAGCTATGAAAAACTGTTTTTT
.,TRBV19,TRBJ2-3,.,CASRGTDLGSPDTQYF,TGTGCCAGTAGGGGGACTGACTTAGGGAGCCCAGATACGCAGTATTTT
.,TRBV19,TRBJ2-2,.,CASRGGTANTGELFF,TGTGCCAGTAGGGGTGGGACTGCTAACACCGGGGAGCTGTTTTTT
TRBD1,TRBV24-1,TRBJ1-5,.,CATSEGPGQGRNQPQHF,TGTGCCACCAGTGAGGGACCGGGACAGGGACGCAATCAGCCCCAGCATTTT
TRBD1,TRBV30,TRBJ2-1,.,CAWSVRTGGNNEQFF,TGTGCCTGGAGTGTACGGACAGGGGGCAACAATGAGCAGTTCTTC
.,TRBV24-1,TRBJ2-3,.,CATGGDTSTDTQYF,TGTGCCACCGGGGGGGACACCAGCACAGATACGCAGTATTTT
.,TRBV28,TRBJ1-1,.,CASRDSNTEAFF,TGTGCCAGCAGGGACAGTAACACTGAAGCTTTCTTT
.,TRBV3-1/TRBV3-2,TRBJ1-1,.,CASSQDRSRGAFF,TGTGCCAGCAGCCAAGATAGGTCCCGCGGAGCTTTCTTT
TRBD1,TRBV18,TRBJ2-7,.,CASSPRNRGPYEQYF,TGTGCCAGCTCACCAAGGAACAGGGGCCCCTACGAGCAGTACTTC
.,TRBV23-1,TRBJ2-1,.,CASSHPTGILDEQFF,TGCGCCAGCAGTCACCCTACAGGGATCCTGGATGAGCAGTTCTTC
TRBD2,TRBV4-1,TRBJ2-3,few,CASSHPSAGGLSDTQYF,TGCGCCAGCAGCCACCCCTCAGCGGGAGGGCTATCAGATACGCAGTATTTT
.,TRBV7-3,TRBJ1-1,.,CASSFFSYTEAFF,TGTGCCAGCAGCTTTTTCAGTTACACTGAAGCTTTCTTT
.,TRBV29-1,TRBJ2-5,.,CSVVEGQRPQYF,TGCAGCGTTGTCGAGGGCCAGAGGCCCCAGTACTTC
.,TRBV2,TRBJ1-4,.,CASSDRVEKLFF,TGTGCCAGCAGTGACCGGGTCGAAAAACTGTTTTTT
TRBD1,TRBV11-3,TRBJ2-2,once,CASSPPGQGASGELFF,TGTGCCAGCAGCCCGCCGGGACAGGGGGCTTCAGGGGAGCTGTTTTTT
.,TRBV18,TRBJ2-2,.,CASSPLGLQAGELFF,TGTGCCAGCTCACCATTGGGTCTTCAGGCCGGGGAGCTGTTTTTT
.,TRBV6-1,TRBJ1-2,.,CASSESQGINYGYTF,TGTGCCAGCAGTGAAAGTCAGGGGATAAACTATGGCTACACCTTC
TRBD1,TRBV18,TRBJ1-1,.,CASSGQNLMNTEAFF,TGTGCCAGCTCGGGACAGAACCTCATGAACACTGAAGCTTTCTTT
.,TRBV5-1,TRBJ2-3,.,CASSSERVADTQYF,TGCGCCAGCAGCTCCGAGAGGGTTGCAGATACGCAGTATTTT
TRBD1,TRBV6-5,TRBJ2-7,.,CASSYSSTGPYEQYF,TGTGCCAGCAGTTACAGCTCGACAGGGCCCTACGAGCAGTACTTC
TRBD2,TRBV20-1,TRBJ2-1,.,CSASGGGAFADEQFF,TGCAGTGCTAGTGGCGGGGGGGCTTTCGCTGATGAGCAGTTCTTC
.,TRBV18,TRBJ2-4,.,CASSVGRALGKNIQYF,TGTGCCAGCTCAGTCGGCAGGGCCCTAGGCAAAAACATTCAGTACTTC
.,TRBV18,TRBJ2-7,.,CASSPLADSYEQYF,TGTGCCAGCTCACCACTAGCGGACTCCTACGAGCAGTACTTC
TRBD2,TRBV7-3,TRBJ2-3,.,CASSLASGEPSAQYF,TGTGCCAGCAGCTTAGCTAGCGGGGAGCCCTCGGCGCAGTATTTT
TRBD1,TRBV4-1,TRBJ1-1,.,CASSRDGQGGTEAFF,TGCGCCAGCAGCCGGGATGGACAGGGCGGTACTGAAGCTTTCTTT
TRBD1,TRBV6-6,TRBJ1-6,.,CASSYRGTDSPLHF,TGTGCCAGCAGTTACAGGGGGACAGATTCACCCCTCCACTTT
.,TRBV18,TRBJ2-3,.,CASSTSRVSTDTQYF,TGTGCCAGCTCAACATCCAGGGTTAGCACAGATACGCAGTATTTT
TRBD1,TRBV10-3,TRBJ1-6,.,CAITGTDNSPLHF,TGTGCCATAACCGGGACAGATAATTCACCCCTCCACTTT
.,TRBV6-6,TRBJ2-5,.,CASSSPPTKLETQYF,TGTGCCAGCAGTTCGCCCCCGACTAAATTAGAGACCCAGTACTTC
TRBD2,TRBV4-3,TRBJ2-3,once,CASSQVPSGTYTDTQYF,TGCGCCAGCAGCCAAGTCCCTAGCGGGACCTACACAGATACGCAGTATTTT
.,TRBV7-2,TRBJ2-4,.,CASSPWQGILAKNIQYF,TGTGCCAGCAGCCCATGGCAGGGGATCTTAGCCAAAAACATTCAGTACTTC
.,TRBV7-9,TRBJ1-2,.,CASSRSNYGYTF,TGTGCCAGCAGCCGTTCTAACTATGGCTACACCTTC
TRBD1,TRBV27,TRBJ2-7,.,CASSLRGQLYEQYF,TGTGCCAGCAGTTTAAGGGGACAGCTCTACGAGCAGTACTTC
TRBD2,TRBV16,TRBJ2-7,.,CASSQFYGTSGSGEQYF,TGTGCCAGCAGCCAATTCTACGGGACTAGCGGGAGCGGGGAGCAGTACTTC
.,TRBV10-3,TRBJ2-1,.,CAISESSFNEQFF,TGTGCCATCAGTGAGTCTTCGTTCAATGAGCAGTTCTTC
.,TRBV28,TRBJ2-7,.,CASSPQGHPYEQYF,TGTGCCAGCAGTCCACAGGGTCACCCCTACGAGCAGTACTTC
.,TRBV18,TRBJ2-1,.,CASSERTAGSYNEQFF,TGTGCCAGCTCAGAGCGGACAGCCGGCTCCTACAATGAGCAGTTCTTC
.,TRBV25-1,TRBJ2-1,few,CASSIRGASYNEQFF,TGTGCCAGCAGTATCAGGGGGGCTTCCTACAATGAGCAGTTCTTC